The T cell receptor beta chain under discussion was sequenced for a study of T cell responses to AZD1222 COVID-19 vaccine. Findings and limits, study-wide: Vaccine-related CD4 TCRs covered spike, predominating at 160-218 and 743-854. Clonal diversity was possibly underestimated; the donors were predominantly white British and more often female. Baseline seropositivity characterized only 5 or 6 AZD1222 recipients.

Concerning this clone itself: Its matching antigen is unknown.

Sequencing was performed with immunoSEQ multiplex PCR; in TCRdb, only in-frame clones are kept and a portion is missing. The data contain roughly 200,000 clones, approximately 86% of them singletons. V lost 6 bases and J lost 3, with 11 bases in between. Looked up from germline, CDR1 is ENHRY and CDR2 is SYGVKD. There are 13 residues in the CDR3. The sequencing used peripheral blood, collected on day 0 of AZD1222 vaccination. The chain uses TRBV10-3 and TRBJ1-1; D is ambiguous. This sequence was found in an adult in good health. CDR3 sequence: CAISMTRDTEAFF. The CDR3, as DNA: TGTGCCATCAGCATGACAAGGGACACTGAAGCTTTCTTT.